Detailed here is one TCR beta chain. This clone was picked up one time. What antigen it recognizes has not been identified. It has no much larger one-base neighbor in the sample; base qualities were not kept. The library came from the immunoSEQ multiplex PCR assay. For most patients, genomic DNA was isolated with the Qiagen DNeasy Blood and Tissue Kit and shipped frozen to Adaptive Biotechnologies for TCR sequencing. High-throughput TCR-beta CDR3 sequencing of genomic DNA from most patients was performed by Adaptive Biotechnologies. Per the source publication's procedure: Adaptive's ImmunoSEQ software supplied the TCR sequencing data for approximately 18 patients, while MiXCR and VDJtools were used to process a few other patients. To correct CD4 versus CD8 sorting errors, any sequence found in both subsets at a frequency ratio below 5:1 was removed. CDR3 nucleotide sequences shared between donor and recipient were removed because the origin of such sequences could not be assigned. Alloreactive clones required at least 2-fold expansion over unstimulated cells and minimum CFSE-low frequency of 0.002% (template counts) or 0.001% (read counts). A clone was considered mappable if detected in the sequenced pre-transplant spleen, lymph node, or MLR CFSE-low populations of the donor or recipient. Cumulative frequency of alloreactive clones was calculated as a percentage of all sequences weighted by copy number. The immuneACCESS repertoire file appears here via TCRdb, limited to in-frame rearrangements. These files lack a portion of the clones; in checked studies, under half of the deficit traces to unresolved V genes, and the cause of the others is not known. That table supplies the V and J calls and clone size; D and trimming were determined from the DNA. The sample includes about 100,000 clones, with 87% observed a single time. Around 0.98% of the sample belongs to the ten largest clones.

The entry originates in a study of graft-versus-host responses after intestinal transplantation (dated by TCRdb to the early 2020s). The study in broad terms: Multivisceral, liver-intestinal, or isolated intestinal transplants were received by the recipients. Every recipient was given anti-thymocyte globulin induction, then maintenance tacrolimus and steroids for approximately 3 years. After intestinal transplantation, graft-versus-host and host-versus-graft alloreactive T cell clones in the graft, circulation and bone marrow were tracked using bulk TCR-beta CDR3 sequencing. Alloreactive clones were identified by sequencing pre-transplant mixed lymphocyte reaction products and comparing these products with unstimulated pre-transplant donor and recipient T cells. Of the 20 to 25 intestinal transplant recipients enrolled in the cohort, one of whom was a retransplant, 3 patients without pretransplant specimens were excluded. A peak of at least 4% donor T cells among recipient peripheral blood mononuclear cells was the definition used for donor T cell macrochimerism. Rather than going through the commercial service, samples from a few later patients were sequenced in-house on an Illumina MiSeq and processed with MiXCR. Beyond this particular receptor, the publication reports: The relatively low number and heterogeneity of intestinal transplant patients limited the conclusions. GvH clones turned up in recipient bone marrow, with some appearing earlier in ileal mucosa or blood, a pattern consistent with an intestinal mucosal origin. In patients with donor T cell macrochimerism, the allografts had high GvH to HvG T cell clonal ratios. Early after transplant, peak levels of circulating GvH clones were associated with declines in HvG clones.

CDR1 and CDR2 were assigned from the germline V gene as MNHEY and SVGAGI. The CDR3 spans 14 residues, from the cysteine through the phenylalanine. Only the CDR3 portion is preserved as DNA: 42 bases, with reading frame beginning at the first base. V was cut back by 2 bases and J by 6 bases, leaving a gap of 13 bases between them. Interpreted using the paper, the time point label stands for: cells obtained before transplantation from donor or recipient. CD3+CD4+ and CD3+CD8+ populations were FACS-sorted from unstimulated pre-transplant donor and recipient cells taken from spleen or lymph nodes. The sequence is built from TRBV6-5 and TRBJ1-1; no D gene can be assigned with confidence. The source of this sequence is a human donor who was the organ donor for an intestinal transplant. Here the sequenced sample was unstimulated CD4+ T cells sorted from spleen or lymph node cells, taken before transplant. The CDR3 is CASSYGPGGPEAFF. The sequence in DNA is TGTGCCAGCAGTTACGGGCCGGGCGGGCCTGAAGCTTTCTTT.